These 9 T cell receptor beta chains came from one sample sequenced in a study of blood T cell repertoires in COVID-19. Only in-frame clones appear in the TCRdb table, and some are missing; sequencing was by immunoSEQ multiplex PCR. The data hold 100,000 to 150,000 clones, with around 83% observed a single time. The sequencing input was peripheral blood. Receptor source: an elderly woman with COVID-19, enrolled during active disease.

V gene TRBV20-1 combines with J gene TRBJ2-5; D not resolved. CDR3 size: 11 residues. V shed 6 bases and J shed 5 bases, with 10 bases lying between them. The germline gives CDR1 DFQATT, CDR2 SNEGSKA (reference sequence). CDR3 loop: CSARSRETQYF. The CDR3 DNA reads as TGCAGTGCGAGATCCCGGGAGACCCAGTACTTC.

The chain uses TRBV15 and TRBJ2-3; TRBD2 might be the D (6 bases). Germline CDR1 reads LNHNV; CDR2 reads YYDKDF (reference sequence). Trimming cost V 5 bases and J 4 bases, with 13 bases left between them. The CDR3 extends over 14 amino acids. The CDR3 is CATSPWGESDTQYF. In nucleotides, the CDR3 is TGTGCCACCAGCCCCTGGGGGGAGTCAGATACGCAGTATTTT.

The J gene is TRBJ2-1, the V gene TRBV9; the D is unclear. Germline V lookup: CDR1 SGDLS, CDR2 YYNGEE. V gave up 7 bases and J gave up 7 bases, with 9 bases separating them. This CDR3 has 11 amino acids. The CDR3 nucleotides are TGTGCCAGCTCTTCACGGAATGAGCAGTTCTTC. This gives the protein CASSSRNEQFF.

The chain uses TRBV2 and TRBJ2-5; possibly TRBD2 for D (6 bases). With 5 bases removed from V and 2 bases from J, the gap between germline ends came to 12 bases. Germline CDR1 is SNHLY and CDR2 is FYNNEI. The CDR3 runs to 14 residues. The CDR3 here is CASSIRTIQETQYF. CDR3 nucleotide sequence: TGTGCCAGCAGTATAAGGACTATACAAGAGACCCAGTACTTC.

The V call is TRBV5-1, the J call TRBJ2-3, with TRBD2 identical over 13 bases. CDR1 SGHRS and CDR2 YFSETQ come from the germline V gene. This CDR3 has 15 amino acids. The ends lost 4 bases at V and 6 bases at J; junction bases unmatched: 5. CDR3 region: CASSTSGRASDTQYF. CDR3 bases: TGCGCCAGCAGCACTAGCGGGAGGGCCAGTGATACGCAGTATTTT. Drawing the rest from reference TRBV5-1 and TRBJ2-3, the complete variable domain is KAGVTQTPRYLIKTRGQQVTLSCSPISGHRSVSWYQQTPGQGLQFLFEYFSETQRNKGNFPGRFSGRQFSNSRSEMNVSTLELGDSALYLCASSTSGRASDTQYFGPGTRLTVL.

The genes are TRBV9 and TRBJ1-2; D uncertain. Germline V gene data show CDR1 as SGDLS and CDR2 as YYNGEE. The CDR3 runs 16 residues. The ends were cut back, 0 bases at V and 1 base at J, with 13 bases in the middle. This CDR3 is CASSVAPYNNNYGYTF. CDR3 DNA: TGTGCCAGCAGCGTAGCCCCCTATAATAATAACTATGGCTACACCTTC. The complete variable domain, with remaining parts taken from reference TRBV9 and TRBJ1-2, reads DSGVTQTPKHLITATGQRVTLRCSPRSGDLSVYWYQQSLDQGLQFLIQYYNGEERAKGNILERFSAQQFPDLHSELNLSSLELGDSALYFCASSVAPYNNNYGYTFGSGTRLTVV.

The chain couples TRBV6-5 to TRBJ2-7; 7 nucleotides align to TRBD1. CDR1 MNHEY and CDR2 SVGAGI come from the germline V gene. V lost 8 bases, J lost 4 bases, and 5 bases stayed unmatched. The CDR3 extends over 12 amino acids. Here the CDR3 reads CASGRQGYEQYF. In DNA form, the CDR3 reads TGTGCCAGCGGCCGACAGGGTTACGAGCAGTACTTC.

This rearrangement joins TRBV7-2 to TRBJ1-1; 9 bases are a match to TRBD1. Germline V gene sequence: CDR1 SGHTA, CDR2 FQGNSA. V lost 5 bases, J lost 11 bases, and 6 bases stayed unmatched. The CDR3 has 12 residues. CDR3 in DNA: TGTGCCAGCAGCCCATACAGGGGGCATGCTTTCTTT. Its protein product is CASSPYRGHAFF.

CDR3 sequence: CASSSRGRSSGNTIYF. The DNA of the CDR3 is TGTGCCAGTAGTTCCAGGGGCCGCTCTTCTGGAAACACCATATATTTT. The J gene is TRBJ1-3, the V gene TRBV19; D possibly corresponds to TRBD1 (6 bases). CDR3 length equals 16 residues. Trimming took off 5 bases at V and 1 base at J, with 15 bases between the two ends. CDR1 LNHDA and CDR2 SQIVND come from the germline V gene (reference sequence).